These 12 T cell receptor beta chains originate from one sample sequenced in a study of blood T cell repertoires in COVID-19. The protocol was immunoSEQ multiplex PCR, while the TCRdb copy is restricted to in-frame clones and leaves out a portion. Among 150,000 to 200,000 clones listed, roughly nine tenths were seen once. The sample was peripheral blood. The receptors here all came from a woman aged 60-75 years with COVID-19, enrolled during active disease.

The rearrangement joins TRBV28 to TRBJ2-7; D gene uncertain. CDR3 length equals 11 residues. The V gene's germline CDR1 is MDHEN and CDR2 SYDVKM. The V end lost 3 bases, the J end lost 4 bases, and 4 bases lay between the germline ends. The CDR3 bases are TGTGCCAGCAGTTTTTCGTACGAGCAGTACTTC. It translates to CASSFSYEQYF.

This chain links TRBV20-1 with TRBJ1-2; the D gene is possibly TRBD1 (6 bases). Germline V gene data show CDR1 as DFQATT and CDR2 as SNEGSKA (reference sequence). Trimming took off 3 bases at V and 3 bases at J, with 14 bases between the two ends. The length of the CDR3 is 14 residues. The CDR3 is CSASHSGGDYGYTF. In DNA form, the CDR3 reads TGCAGTGCTAGTCATTCTGGGGGCGACTATGGCTACACCTTC.

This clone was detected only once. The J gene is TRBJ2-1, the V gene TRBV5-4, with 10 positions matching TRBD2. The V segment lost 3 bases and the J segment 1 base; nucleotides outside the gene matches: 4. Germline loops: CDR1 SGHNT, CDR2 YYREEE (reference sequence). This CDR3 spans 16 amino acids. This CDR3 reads CASSSGLARSYNEQFF. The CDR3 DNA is TGTGCCAGCAGCTCGGGACTAGCGCGATCCTACAATGAGCAGTTCTTC. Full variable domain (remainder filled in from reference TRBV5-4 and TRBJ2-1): ETGVTQSPTHLIKTRGQQVTLRCSSQSGHNTVSWYQQALGQGPQFIFQYYREEENGRGNFPPRFSGLQFPNYSSELNVNALELDDSALYLCASSSGLARSYNEQFFGPGTRLTVL.

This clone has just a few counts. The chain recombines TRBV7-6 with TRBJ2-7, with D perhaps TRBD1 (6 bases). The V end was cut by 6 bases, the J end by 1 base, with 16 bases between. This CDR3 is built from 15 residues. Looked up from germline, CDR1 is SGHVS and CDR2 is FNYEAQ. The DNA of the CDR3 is TGTGCCAGCAGTTCCCCCGTGACAGGATCCTACGAGCAGTACTTC. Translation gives CASSSPVTGSYEQYF.

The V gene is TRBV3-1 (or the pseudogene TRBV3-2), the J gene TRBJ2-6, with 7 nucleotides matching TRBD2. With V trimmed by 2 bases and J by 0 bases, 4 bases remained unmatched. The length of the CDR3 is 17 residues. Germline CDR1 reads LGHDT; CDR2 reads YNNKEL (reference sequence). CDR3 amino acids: CASSQTGGTSGANVLTF. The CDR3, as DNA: TGTGCCAGCAGCCAAACCGGGGGGACCTCTGGGGCCAACGTCCTGACTTTC.

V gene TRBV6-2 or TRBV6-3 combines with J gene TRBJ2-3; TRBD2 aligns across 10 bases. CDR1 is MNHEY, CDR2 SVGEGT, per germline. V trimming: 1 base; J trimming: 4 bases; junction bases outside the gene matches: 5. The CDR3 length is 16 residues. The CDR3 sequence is CASSYWLAGVSDTQYF. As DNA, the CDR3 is TGTGCCAGCAGTTACTGGCTAGCGGGAGTGTCAGATACGCAGTATTTT.

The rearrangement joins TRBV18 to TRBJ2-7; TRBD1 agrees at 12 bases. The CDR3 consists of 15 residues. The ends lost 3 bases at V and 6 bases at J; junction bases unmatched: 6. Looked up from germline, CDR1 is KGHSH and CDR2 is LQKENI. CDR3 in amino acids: CASSPTGQGAGEQYF. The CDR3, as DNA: TGTGCCAGCTCACCTACGGGACAGGGGGCTGGCGAGCAGTACTTC.

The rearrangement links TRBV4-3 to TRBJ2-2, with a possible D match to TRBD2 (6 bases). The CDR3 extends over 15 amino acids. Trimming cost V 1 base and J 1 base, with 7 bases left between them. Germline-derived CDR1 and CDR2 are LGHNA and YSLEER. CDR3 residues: CASSQGGGNTGELFF. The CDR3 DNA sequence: TGCGCCAGCAGCCAAGGGGGAGGGAACACCGGGGAGCTGTTTTTT.

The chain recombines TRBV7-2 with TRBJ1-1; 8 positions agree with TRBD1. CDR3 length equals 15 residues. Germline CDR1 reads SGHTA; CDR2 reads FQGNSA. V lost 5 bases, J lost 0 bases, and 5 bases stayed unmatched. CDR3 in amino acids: CASSLRQGLNTEAFF. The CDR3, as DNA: TGTGCCAGCAGCCTCAGACAGGGGTTGAACACTGAAGCTTTCTTT.

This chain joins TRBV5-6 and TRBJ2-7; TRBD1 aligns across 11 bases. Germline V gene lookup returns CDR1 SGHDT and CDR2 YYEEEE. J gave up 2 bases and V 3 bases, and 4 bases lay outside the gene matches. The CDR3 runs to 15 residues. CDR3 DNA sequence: TGTGCCAGCAGCTCCGGACAGGGGGCCACCTACGAGCAGTACTTC. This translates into CASSSGQGATYEQYF.

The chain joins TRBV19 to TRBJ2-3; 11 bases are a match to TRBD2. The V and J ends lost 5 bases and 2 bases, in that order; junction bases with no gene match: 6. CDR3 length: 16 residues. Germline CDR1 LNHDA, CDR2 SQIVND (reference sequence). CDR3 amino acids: CASSFTGLADTDTQYF. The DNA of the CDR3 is TGTGCCAGTAGTTTCACGGGACTAGCGGACACAGATACGCAGTATTTT.

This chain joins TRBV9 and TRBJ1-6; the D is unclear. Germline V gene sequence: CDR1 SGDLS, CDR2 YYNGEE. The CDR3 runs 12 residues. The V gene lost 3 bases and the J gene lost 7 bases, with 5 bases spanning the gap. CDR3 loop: CASSGSNSPLHF. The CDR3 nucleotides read TGTGCCAGCAGCGGAAGCAATTCACCCCTCCACTTT.